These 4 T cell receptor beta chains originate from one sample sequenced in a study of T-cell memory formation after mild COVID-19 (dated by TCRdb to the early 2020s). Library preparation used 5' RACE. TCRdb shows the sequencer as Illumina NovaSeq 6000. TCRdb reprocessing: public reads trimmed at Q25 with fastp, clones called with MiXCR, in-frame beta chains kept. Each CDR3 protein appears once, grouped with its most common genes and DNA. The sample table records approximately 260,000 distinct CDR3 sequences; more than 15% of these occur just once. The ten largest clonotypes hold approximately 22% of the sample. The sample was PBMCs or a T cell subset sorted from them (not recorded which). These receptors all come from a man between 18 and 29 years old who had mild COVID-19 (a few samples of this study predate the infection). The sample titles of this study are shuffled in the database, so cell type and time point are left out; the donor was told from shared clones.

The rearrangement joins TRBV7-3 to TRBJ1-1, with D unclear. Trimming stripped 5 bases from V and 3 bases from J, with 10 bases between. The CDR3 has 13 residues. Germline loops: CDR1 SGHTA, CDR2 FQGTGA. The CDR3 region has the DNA TGTGCCAGCAGCCATATGAGGGACACTGAAGCTTTCTTT. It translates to CASSHMRDTEAFF.

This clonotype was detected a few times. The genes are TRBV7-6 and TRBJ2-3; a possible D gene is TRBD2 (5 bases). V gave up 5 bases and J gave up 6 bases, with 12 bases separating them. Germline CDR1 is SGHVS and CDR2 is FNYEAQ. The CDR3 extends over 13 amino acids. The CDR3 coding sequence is TGTGCCAGCAGCCGTGGACGGAGGGATACGCAGTATTTT. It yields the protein CASSRGRRDTQYF.

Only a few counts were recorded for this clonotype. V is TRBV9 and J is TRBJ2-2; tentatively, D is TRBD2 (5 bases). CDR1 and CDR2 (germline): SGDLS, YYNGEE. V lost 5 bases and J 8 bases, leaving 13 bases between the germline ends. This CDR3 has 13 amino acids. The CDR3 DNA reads TGTGCCAGCAGACTAGGAAGTGGAGGGGAGCTGTTTTTT. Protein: CASRLGSGGELFF. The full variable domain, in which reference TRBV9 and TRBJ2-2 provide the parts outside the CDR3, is DSGVTQTPKHLITATGQRVTLRCSPRSGDLSVYWYQQSLDQGLQFLIQYYNGEERAKGNILERFSAQQFPDLHSELNLSSLELGDSALYFCASRLGSGGELFFGEGSRLTVL.

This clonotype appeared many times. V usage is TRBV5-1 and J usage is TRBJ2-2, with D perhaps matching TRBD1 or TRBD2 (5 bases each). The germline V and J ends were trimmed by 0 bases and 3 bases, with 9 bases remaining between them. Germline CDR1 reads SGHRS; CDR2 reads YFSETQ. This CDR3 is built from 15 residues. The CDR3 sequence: CASSLGGVHTGELFF. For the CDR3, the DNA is TGCGCCAGCAGCTTGGGAGGGGTCCACACCGGGGAGCTGTTTTTT.